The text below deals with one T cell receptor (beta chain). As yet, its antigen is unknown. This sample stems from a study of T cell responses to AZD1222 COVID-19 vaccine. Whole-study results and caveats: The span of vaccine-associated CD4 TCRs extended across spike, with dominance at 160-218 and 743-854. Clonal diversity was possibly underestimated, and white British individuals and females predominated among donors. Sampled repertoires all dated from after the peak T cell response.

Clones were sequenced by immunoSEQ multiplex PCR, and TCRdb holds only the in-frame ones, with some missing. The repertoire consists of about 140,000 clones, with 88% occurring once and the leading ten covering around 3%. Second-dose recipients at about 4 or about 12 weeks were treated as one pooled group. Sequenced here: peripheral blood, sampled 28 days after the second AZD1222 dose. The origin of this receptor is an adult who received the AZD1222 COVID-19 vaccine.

CDR3 protein: CASSYAPQGYNSPLHF. CDR3 bases: TGTGCCAGCAGCTATGCCCCACAGGGATATAATTCACCCCTCCACTTT. The chain links TRBV7-9 to TRBJ1-6; weak D call: TRBD1 (6 bases). This CDR3 contains 16 residues. Per germline, CDR1 SEHNR and CDR2 FQNEAQ (reference sequence). V was shortened by 4 bases and J by 4 bases, with 14 bases between the two germline ends.